This TCR beta chain was obtained from a study of early T cells in non-severe SARS-CoV-2 infection. This clonotype was observed a few times. Its antigen is not known. The V end lost 3 bases, the J end lost 5 bases, and 15 bases lay between the germline ends. CDR3 length: 15 amino acids. Germline CDR1 reads LNHDA; CDR2 reads SQIVND (reference sequence). Individual cDNA molecules carried attached unique molecular identifiers. One entry per CDR3 protein results from TCRdb running MiXCR on the 5' RACE reads. This sample yields tens of thousands of distinct CDR3 sequences, of which about 13% are seen a single time; about 10% belongs to the top ten. Findings and limits, study-wide: VDJdb matching, biased toward anti-spike CD8 responses, missed private and CD4 specificities.

The chain carries TRBV19 and TRBJ2-3; D may match TRBD1 or TRBD2 (5 bases each). This sequence originates from an adult who was a healthcare worker with PCR-confirmed SARS-CoV-2 infection or an uninfected control (not recorded which). The sequenced sample was whole blood. The CDR3 nucleotides are TGTGCCAGTAGTATGGTACGGGGCGCCGGAGATACGCAGTATTTT. It yields the protein CASSMVRGAGDTQYF.